This TCR beta chain was found in a study of T cells after posttransplantation cyclophosphamide. General study points: TRB overlap between skin or GI tissue T cells and blood was limited.

V gave up 4 bases and J gave up 0 bases, with 14 bases separating them. This CDR3 comprises 16 residues. Germline V gives CDR1 SGHRS, CDR2 YFSETQ. Libraries were prepared by immunoSEQ multiplex PCR; TCRdb keeps only in-frame clonotypes and omits some of them. The sample presents 40,000 to 60,000 clones, none singletons. This clone has at least ten counts. Its antigen is undetermined. This related bone marrow graft donor gave peripheral blood on the day of marrow donation. Sequencing input: PBMCs. The rearrangement links TRBV5-1 to TRBJ1-3; perhaps TRBD1 as D (5 bases). The sequence came from a man aged 40-49 years in good health, CMV-negative, and a related stem cell transplant donor. The CDR3 DNA reads TGCGCCAGCAGCCCCGGTGGGGCGTCCTCTGGAAACACCATATATTTT. This codes for CASSPGGASSGNTIYF.